The clone carrying this T cell receptor (beta chain) has a single count. This sample was included in a study of blood T cell repertoires in COVID-19. Across the whole study: Specimens from acute and convalescent COVID-19 originated in the United States, Italy and Spain. In each case, the material was cDNA or gDNA derived from T cells, B-cell-depleted T cells, or PBMCs.

Methods used by the authors: Amplifying reference gene primers gave estimates of nucleated cell counts. The repertoire was sequenced with immunoSEQ multiplex PCR; TCRdb's copy has only in-frame clones and lacks some. V, J and clone size derive from that table, while D and trimming were established from the DNA sequence. Of hundreds of thousands of clones detected, around 90% appear once; the ten largest clones hold under 3.5%. The TCR sequence derives from a young woman who had recovered from COVID-19. Sequenced: peripheral blood.

CDR3 bases: TGTGCCAGCTATTCGGGAGGGGGCAATGAGCAGTTCTTC. This translates into CASYSGGGNEQFF. The genes are TRBV19 and TRBJ2-1; 8 positions match TRBD2. CDR3 size: 13 residues. Unmatched junction bases numbered 7, after V lost 9 bases and J lost 6 bases. CDR1 LNHDA and CDR2 SQIVND come from the germline V gene (reference sequence). Supplemented by reference TRBV19 and TRBJ2-1, the full variable domain reads DGGITQSPKYLFRKEGQNVTLSCEQNLNHDAMYWYRQDPGQGLRLIYYSQIVNDFQKGDIAEGYSVSREKKESFPLTVTSAQKNPTAFYLCASYSGGGNEQFFGPGTRLTVL.